The 27 T cell receptor beta chains reported below all come from one sample, sequenced in a study of cytomegalovirus exposure and HLA in healthy donors. The PCR made use of 60 Vbeta and 13 Jbeta primers. Libraries were prepared by immunoSEQ multiplex PCR; TCRdb keeps only in-frame clonotypes and omits some of them. The sample carries more than 85,000 clones, roughly 71% recorded once. Sequencing was done on a sample of PBMCs. The receptors originated from a woman between 65 and 79 years old in good health and CMV-seropositive.

This rearrangement joins TRBV29-1 to TRBJ1-2; 11 bases agree with TRBD1. Germline trimming cut 7 bases from V and 2 bases from J; bases unmatched to any gene: 0. This CDR3 has 12 amino acids. Germline V lookup: CDR1 SQVTM, CDR2 ANQGSEA. The CDR3 sequence is CSGTGGNYGYTF. CDR3 DNA: TGCAGCGGGACAGGGGGCAACTATGGCTACACCTTC. The variable domain in full, completed from reference TRBV29-1 and TRBJ1-2, reads SAVISQKPSRDICQRGTSLTIQCQVDSQVTMMFWYRQQPGQSLTLIATANQGSEATYESGFVIDKFPISRPNLTFSTLTVSNMSPEDSSIYLCSGTGGNYGYTFGSGTRLTVV.

The table lists this clone with a few counts. The chain joins TRBV6-5 to TRBJ1-2; 10 nucleotides align to TRBD1. From germline, CDR1 is MNHEY and CDR2 SVGAGI. The V segment lost 6 bases and the J segment 4 bases; nucleotides outside the gene matches: 5. The CDR3 is 14 amino acids. The CDR3 reads CASSDGTGVYGYTF. CDR3 DNA sequence: TGTGCCAGCAGCGACGGGACAGGGGTCTATGGCTACACCTTC.

The rearrangement links TRBV7-6 to TRBJ2-7, with 10 bases aligning to TRBD2. CDR3 length equals 15 residues. J gave up 5 bases and V 4 bases, and 8 bases lay outside the gene matches. Per germline, CDR1 SGHVS and CDR2 FNYEAQ. The CDR3 region has the DNA TGTGCCAGCAGCTCCCAAGCGGGGGGGCTAAACGAGCAGTACGTC. Translated, it gives CASSSQAGGLNEQYV.

This clone turned up a few times. This chain uses TRBV30 with TRBJ2-7, with 7 bases matching TRBD1. With 0 bases clipped from V and 1 base from J, the junction kept 3 bases outside the gene matches. The CDR3 spans 14 residues. CDR1 is GTSNPN and CDR2 is SVGIG in the germline V gene (reference sequence). CDR3 in DNA: TGTGCCTGGAGTGTAAAGGGGGCTTCCTACGAGCAGTACTTC. It encodes CAWSVKGASYEQYF.

V gene TRBV15 combines with J gene TRBJ1-1; the D gene is possibly TRBD1 (5 bases). Germline assignment: CDR1 LNHNV and CDR2 YYDKDF (reference sequence). Trimming pared 7 bases from V and 7 bases from J, leaving 19 bases between. CDR3 length: 14 residues. CDR3 sequence reads: CATKVGREAYEAFF. The CDR3 DNA follows: TGTGCCACCAAGGTCGGCAGGGAGGCTTATGAAGCTTTCTTT.

This chain connects TRBV5-1 to TRBJ2-5; 10 positions agree with TRBD2. CDR3 size: 17 residues. Germline values: CDR1 SGHRS, CDR2 YFSETQ. J lost 3 bases, V lost 3 bases, and 11 bases had no gene match. The CDR3, as DNA: TGCGCCAGCAGCTGGGGTCTCTGGACTAGCGGAGAAGAGACCCAGTACTTC. Protein: CASSWGLWTSGEETQYF.

V and J are TRBV5-8 and TRBJ1-6, with D possibly being TRBD1 (5 bases). V was cut by 2 bases and J by 9 bases, with 27 bases left in between. Germline V lookup: CDR1 SGHTS, CDR2 YDEGEE. The CDR3 extends over 19 amino acids. The CDR3 DNA reads as TGTGCCAGCAGCTTACTCCCCCTTCTCGGGGGAGGGTTGGGTTCACCCCTCCACTTT. It codes for CASSLLPLLGGGLGSPLHF.

V and J are TRBV7-9 and TRBJ2-2, with unresolved D. The germline V gene encodes CDR1 SEHNR and CDR2 FQNEAQ (reference sequence). Trimming left V 4 bases short and J 3 bases short, with 3 bases between. The CDR3 runs 12 residues. The CDR3 loop reads CASSSDTGELFF. The CDR3, as DNA: TGTGCCAGCAGCTCAGACACCGGGGAGCTGTTTTTT.

V is TRBV21-1 and J is TRBJ1-2; the listed D gene, TRBD1, was not tested against the DNA. TRBV21-1 is labeled a pseudogene. This CDR3 has 14 residues. CDR3 amino acids: CASSKDWAAYGYTF. Here the CDR3 DNA reads TGTGCCAGCAGCAAAGATTGGGCAGCCTATGGCTACACCTTC.

The chain couples TRBV7-3 to TRBJ2-3, with TRBD2 identical over 7 bases. Per the germline V gene, CDR1 is SGHTA and CDR2 is FQGTGA. The V segment lost 4 bases and the J segment 7 bases; nucleotides outside the gene matches: 5. The CDR3 has 13 amino acids. The CDR3 protein is CASSSQLANTQYF. DNA of the CDR3: TGTGCCAGCAGCTCCCAACTAGCGAATACGCAGTATTTT.

This clone occurred a few times. The V and J genes are TRBV9 and TRBJ1-1, with D possibly matching TRBD1 (6 bases). Germline CDR1 is SGDLS and CDR2 is YYNGEE. CDR3 length equals 16 residues. V gave up 0 bases and J gave up 2 bases, with 14 bases separating them. CDR3 amino acids: CASSVGGGDANTEAFF. DNA of the CDR3: TGTGCCAGCAGCGTAGGTGGGGGCGACGCAAACACTGAAGCTTTCTTT. The full variable domain, rest sourced from reference TRBV9 and TRBJ1-1, is DSGVTQTPKHLITATGQRVTLRCSPRSGDLSVYWYQQSLDQGLQFLIQYYNGEERAKGNILERFSAQQFPDLHSELNLSSLELGDSALYFCASSVGGGDANTEAFFGQGTRLTVV.

The genes are TRBV7-9 and TRBJ1-1, with D unresolved. The CDR3 runs to 14 residues. The ends were cut back, 6 bases at V and 7 bases at J, with 18 bases in the middle. Per the germline V gene, CDR1 is SEHNR and CDR2 is FQNEAQ (reference sequence). CDR3 loop: CASRPLGRRDEAFF. In DNA form, the CDR3 reads TGTGCCAGCAGGCCGCTAGGTAGGAGGGATGAAGCTTTCTTT.

This clone was picked up a small number of times. The rearrangement uses TRBV9 and TRBJ2-1, with 7 bases aligning to TRBD1. V lost 0 bases, J lost 12 bases, and 12 bases stayed unmatched. This CDR3 contains 15 residues. Germline V gene data show CDR1 as SGDLS and CDR2 as YYNGEE. The CDR3 reads CASSVDETGSFRQFF. CDR3 nucleotide sequence: TGTGCCAGCAGCGTAGACGAGACAGGGAGCTTTCGGCAGTTCTTC.

This chain uses TRBV7-9 with TRBJ1-2, with D maybe TRBD1 (5 bases). Per germline, CDR1 SEHNR and CDR2 FQNEAQ (reference sequence). V lost 3 bases and J lost 0, with 14 bases in between. This CDR3 has 16 residues. For the CDR3, the DNA is TGTGCCAGCAGCTTTATGGCGACAGTATCTAACTATGGCTACACCTTC. It is translated as CASSFMATVSNYGYTF.

The CDR3 DNA reads TGTGCCTGGAGGTCCCGACAGGGTAGTGATGGCTACACCTTC. The encoded protein is CAWRSRQGSDGYTF. The chain combines TRBV30 with TRBJ1-2; 7 positions agree with TRBD1. The J segment lost 6 bases and the V segment lost 3 bases, leaving 10 bases of the junction unmatched. Germline CDR1 GTSNPN, CDR2 SVGIG (reference sequence). The CDR3 extends over 14 amino acids.

The chain couples TRBV7-9 to TRBJ1-6; the match to TRBD1 covers 7 bases. Unmatched junction bases numbered 1, after V lost 5 bases and J lost 6 bases. Germline V gene lookup returns CDR1 SEHNR and CDR2 FQNEAQ (reference sequence). The CDR3 spans 13 residues. CDR3 loop: CASSRDSNSPLHF. In DNA form, the CDR3 reads TGTGCCAGCAGCCGGGACAGTAATTCACCCCTCCACTTT. Full variable domain (missing parts from reference TRBV7-9 and TRBJ1-6): DTGVSQNPRHKITKRGQNVTFRCDPISEHNRLYWYRQTLGQGPEFLTYFQNEAQLEKSRLLSDRFSAERPKGSFSTLEIQRTEQGDSAMYLCASSRDSNSPLHFGNGTRLTVT.

This clone was picked up a small number of times. Other DNA sequences in the sample encode the same CDR3. This rearrangement joins TRBV6-5 to TRBJ2-7; D may be TRBD1 (6 bases). Germline V gene data show CDR1 as MNHEY and CDR2 as SVGAGI. CDR3 length: 11 residues. Trimming shortened V by 6 bases and J by 6 bases, and 9 bases separated the two germline ends. In DNA form, the CDR3 reads TGTGCCAGCAGCAGGGGCTTCGAGCAGTACTTC. This codes for CASSRGFEQYF.

The V and J genes are TRBV9 and TRBJ2-3; 11 bases are shared with TRBD1. CDR1 SGDLS and CDR2 YYNGEE come from the germline V gene. J lost 5 bases, V lost 4 bases, and 9 bases had no gene match. The CDR3 length is 16 residues. The CDR3 region is CASSKGQGAIIDTQYF. The DNA of the CDR3 is TGTGCCAGCAGCAAAGGACAGGGGGCGATTATAGATACGCAGTATTTT.

J is TRBJ1-1 and V is TRBV6-6; D is possibly TRBD1 (6 bases). CDR1 and CDR2 (germline): MNHNY, SVGAGI (reference sequence). The V and J ends lost 4 bases and 8 bases respectively, with 20 bases between them. This CDR3 is 15 amino acids long. DNA of the CDR3: TGTGCCAGCAGTTCCCACACCCCTACAGGGACCGAAGCTTTCTTT. Protein product: CASSSHTPTGTEAFF.

Only a few counts were recorded for this clone. The V call is TRBV2, the J call TRBJ1-6; D possibly corresponds to TRBD1 (6 bases). Trimming removed 7 bases at V and 10 bases at J, with 14 bases between. The CDR3 consists of 13 residues. Germline lookup yields CDR1 SNHLY and CDR2 FYNNEI. The CDR3 DNA reads as TGTGCCAGCACGTGGGGGCTCGGCTCACCCCTCCACTTT. Translating it yields CASTWGLGSPLHF.

This clone has a handful of counts. The V and J genes are TRBV4-1 and TRBJ2-3; D remains ambiguous. The CDR3 length is 18 residues. Per germline, CDR1 MGHRA and CDR2 YSYEKL. V lost 0 bases and J lost 0, with 16 bases in between. This CDR3 reads CASSQERLSEPSTDTQYF. The CDR3 DNA follows: TGCGCCAGCAGCCAAGAAAGACTCTCGGAACCTAGCACAGATACGCAGTATTTT.

This clone was recorded only once. CDR3 nucleotide sequence: TGTGCCAGCAGCAAGGACAGCAGGAACACTGAAGCTTTCTTT. It yields the protein CASSKDSRNTEAFF. This chain links TRBV6-5 with TRBJ1-1, with TRBD1 as a possible D gene (6 bases). Germline V CDR1 and CDR2: MNHEY, SVGAGI. The V and J ends lost 6 bases and 1 base respectively, with 12 bases between them. This CDR3 has 14 residues.

The chain is built from TRBV12-5 and TRBJ1-1; no reliable D call. Looked up from germline, CDR1 is LGHNT and CDR2 is FRNRAP. CDR3 length: 17 residues. V was cut by 0 bases and J by 0 bases, with 14 bases left in between. The CDR3, as DNA: TGTGCTAGTGGTTTGGTACTATCCCCGGGGATGAACACTGAAGCTTTCTTT. Translated, it gives CASGLVLSPGMNTEAFF.

The rearrangement joins TRBV19 to TRBJ2-1; 7 positions agree with TRBD1. CDR1 is LNHDA and CDR2 is SQIVND in the germline V gene (reference sequence). This CDR3 is built from 16 residues. Trimming took 0 bases from V and 0 from J; bases not matched to a gene: 2. The CDR3 loop is CASSIDRQGSYNEQFF. In nucleotides, the CDR3 is TGTGCCAGTAGTATAGATAGACAGGGCTCCTACAATGAGCAGTTCTTC.

This clone was observed a handful of times. This chain uses TRBV18 with TRBJ1-3, with D unclear. Trimming took 0 bases from V and 0 from J, leaving 9 bases between them. The germline gives CDR1 KGHSH, CDR2 LQKENI. This CDR3 comprises 16 residues. This CDR3 reads CASSPPSRSSGNTIYF. CDR3 in DNA: TGTGCCAGCTCACCACCGTCTCGGAGCTCTGGAAACACCATATATTTT.

This chain joins TRBV7-2 and TRBJ1-3; D unresolved. The CDR3 spans 14 residues. Germline-derived CDR1 and CDR2 are SGHTA and FQGNSA. The V and J ends lost 4 bases and 0 bases respectively, with 7 bases between them. The CDR3 nucleotides read TGTGCCAGCAGCTATGAGCGCTCTGGAAACACCATATATTTT. It is translated as CASSYERSGNTIYF. Combining the CDR3 with reference TRBV7-2 and TRBJ1-3 gives the whole variable domain GAGVSQSPSNKVTEKGKDVELRCDPISGHTALYWYRQSLGQGLEFLIYFQGNSAPDKSGLPSDRFSAERTGGSVSTLTIQRTQQEDSAVYLCASSYERSGNTIYFGEGSWLTVV.

The chain joins TRBV6-4 to TRBJ1-6; D ambiguous. The CDR3 runs 13 residues. From germline, CDR1 is MRHNA and CDR2 SNTAGT. Trimming took 6 bases from V and 9 from J, leaving 12 bases between them. This chain's CDR3 is CASSPETRSPLHF. For the CDR3, the DNA is TGTGCCAGCAGCCCTGAGACACGTTCACCCCTCCACTTT.